This TCR beta chain stems from a study of blood T cell repertoires in COVID-19. Overall study: Donors in the United States, Italy and Spain gave samples during acute or convalescent COVID-19. Nucleic acid was either cDNA or gDNA, and it came from T cells, B-cell-depleted T cells, or PBMCs.

Per the original data handling: Amplifying reference gene primers gave estimates of nucleated cell counts. Some clones are missing from TCRdb's copy, which holds only in-frame ones; the method was immunoSEQ multiplex PCR. The DNA gave D and trimming, while V, J and clone size come from that table. The repertoire holds about 200,000 clones, with approximately 86% as singletons. The study assigned cohorts using participant-reported clinical history. The V and J ends lost 4 bases and 7 bases, in that order; junction bases with no gene match: 10. Looked up from germline, CDR1 is SGHRS and CDR2 is YFSETQ. This CDR3 spans 16 amino acids.

The sequence derives from a woman aged 40 to 50 with acute COVID-19. The sample consisted of PBMCs or T cells enriched from blood (not recorded which). The chain is built from TRBV5-1 and TRBJ2-1; TRBD1 matches at 11 bases. The CDR3 sequence: CASSLNGQGALNEQFF. The CDR3 nucleotides read TGCGCCAGCAGCCTAAACGGACAGGGGGCTCTGAATGAGCAGTTCTTC.